Following are 14 T cell receptor beta chains from one sample sequenced in a study of T-cell reconstitution after alpha-beta-depleted transplantation in children. Library preparation (for TCRbeta) was performed with unique molecular identifiers. TCRdb called the PCR reads again in MiXCR, with one record for every CDR3 protein. The table includes about 600,000 distinct CDR3 sequences, roughly 23% detected once. The sequencing used PBMCs, mostly from graft donor cells, collected 360 days after TCRalphabeta/CD19-depleted stem cell transplant. All receptors derive from a boy less than two years old who had a stem cell transplant for acute myeloid leukemia, so the T cells may come from the graft donor.

V gene TRBV20-1 combines with J gene TRBJ1-1; a weak D match, TRBD1 (6 bases). CDR1 DFQATT and CDR2 SNEGSKA come from the germline V gene (reference sequence). CDR3 length equals 15 residues. V lost 3 bases and J lost 0, with 14 bases in between. The CDR3 nucleotides are TGCAGTGCTAGTAAGATGGGGGCCATGAACACTGAAGCTTTCTTT. Protein product: CSASKMGAMNTEAFF.

The chain carries TRBV15 and TRBJ2-3; 7 bases align to TRBD1. The CDR3 extends over 14 amino acids. J gave up 5 bases and V 4 bases, and 6 bases lay outside the gene matches. The germline V gene has CDR1 LNHNV and CDR2 YYDKDF (reference sequence). CDR3 sequence (DNA): TGTGCCACCAGCACCAAGACAGGGAAAGATACGCAGTATTTT. Translating it yields CATSTKTGKDTQYF.

V is TRBV15 and J is TRBJ2-1; a possible D gene is TRBD2 (5 bases). This CDR3 spans 15 amino acids. Trimming removed 6 bases from V and 8 bases from J, with 20 bases in between. Germline CDR1 reads LNHNV; CDR2 reads YYDKDF (reference sequence). CDR3 amino acids: CATRRFTSRSDEQFF. The CDR3 bases are TGTGCCACCAGGAGGTTTACTAGTCGATCCGATGAGCAGTTCTTC.

This clonotype has more than one count but fewer than ten. The chain is built from TRBV20-1 and TRBJ1-5; no clear D gene. The germline V and J ends were trimmed by 5 bases and 6 bases, with 14 bases remaining between them. The germline V gene encodes CDR1 DFQATT and CDR2 SNEGSKA (reference sequence). The CDR3 has 13 residues. The CDR3, as DNA: TGCAGTGCTTCTCCTGGAGGGTTTCAGCCCCAGCATTTT. This gives the protein CSASPGGFQPQHF.

This clonotype has just a few counts. The gene calls are TRBV6-1 and TRBJ2-3; D is possibly TRBD2 (6 bases). The ends were cut back, 6 bases at V and 8 bases at J, with 18 bases in the middle. CDR3 length equals 14 residues. The germline V gene encodes CDR1 MNHNS and CDR2 SASEGT. In nucleotides, the CDR3 is TGTGCCAGCAGCCGGGACTCATGGAGGGGTACGCAGTATTTT. As protein: CASSRDSWRGTQYF.

This clonotype occurred many times. The chain carries TRBV12-3 or TRBV12-4 and TRBJ2-3, with D uncertain. Trimming took off 4 bases at V and 4 bases at J, with 18 bases between the two ends. CDR3 length: 16 amino acids. CDR3 region: CASSSFRAPRPDTQYF. The CDR3 nucleotides read TGTGCCAGCAGTTCTTTCCGGGCCCCGAGACCAGATACGCAGTATTTT.

This clonotype came up many times. V is TRBV21-1 and J is TRBJ2-7. TRBV21-1 is termed a pseudogene. The CDR3 loop spans 16 amino acids. The CDR3 bases are TGTGCCAGCAGCAAAGAATACCGTAAGTTAGACTACGAGCAGTACGTC. Protein product: CASSKEYRKLDYEQYV.

The chain has TRBV12-3 or TRBV12-4 and TRBJ2-3; D could derive from TRBD1 or TRBD2 (5 bases each). V dropped 6 bases and J dropped 6 bases, with 16 bases sitting between them. This CDR3 comprises 14 residues. This CDR3 reads CASRMLGWGDTQYF. The CDR3 nucleotides are TGTGCCAGCAGAATGTTGGGCTGGGGGGATACGCAGTATTTT.

The table lists this clonotype with a few counts. The chain couples TRBV10-2 to TRBJ1-6, with D possibly TRBD1 on 5 matching bases. The V end lost 6 bases, the J end lost 0 bases, and 12 bases lay between the germline ends. Germline CDR1 reads WSHSY; CDR2 reads SAAADI. The length of the CDR3 is 16 residues. The CDR3 loop is CASRREGFSYNSPLHF. The CDR3 coding sequence is TGCGCCAGCAGAAGAGAGGGGTTCTCCTATAATTCACCCCTCCACTTT.

This clonotype came up a few times. J is TRBJ2-3 and V is TRBV15; D gene unclear. V lost 1 base and J lost 8, with 4 bases in between. The length of the CDR3 is 11 residues. Germline CDR1 reads LNHNV; CDR2 reads YYDKDF (reference sequence). For the CDR3, the DNA is TGTGCCACCAGCAGAGGGACTACGCAGTATTTT. Amino acid sequence: CATSRGTTQYF.

The table lists this clonotype with a count of one. The chain combines TRBV7-2 with TRBJ2-1; 8 bases map to TRBD2. Germline assignment: CDR1 SGHTA and CDR2 FQGNSA. There are 13 residues in the CDR3. The V segment lost 7 bases and the J segment 9 bases; nucleotides outside the gene matches: 8. CDR3 sequence (DNA): TGTGCCAGCACCCTCAATAGCGGGACTGAGCAGTTCTTC. Its translation: CASTLNSGTEQFF.

The chain employs TRBV20-1 and TRBJ2-7; 9 bases line up with TRBD1. With V trimmed by 1 base and J by 5 bases, 9 bases remained unmatched. Germline CDR1 is DFQATT and CDR2 is SNEGSKA (reference sequence). The CDR3 consists of 15 residues. CDR3 nucleotides: TGCAGTGCTAGAGCTTACGGGACAGGGTATCACGAGCAGTACGTC. Its protein product is CSARAYGTGYHEQYV.

This clonotype was detected ten times or more. The chain links TRBV12-3 or TRBV12-4 to TRBJ2-5; no definite D call. The CDR3 runs 16 residues. V lost 5 bases to trimming and J lost 2 bases, with 18 bases between them. The CDR3 DNA reads TGTGCCAGCAGTGACTTCCATGGCCTGAGGCAAGAGACCCAGTACTTC. Translating it yields CASSDFHGLRQETQYF.

This clonotype was recorded a few times. The rearrangement uses TRBV20-1 and TRBJ2-2; D is perhaps TRBD1 (5 bases). CDR1 and CDR2 (germline): DFQATT, SNEGSKA (reference sequence). V was clipped by 1 base and J by 4 bases, with 10 bases between them. This CDR3 has 14 residues. CDR3 coding DNA: TGCAGTGCTAGAGGACAGCGTTCCACCGGGGAGCTGTTTTTT. Encoded protein: CSARGQRSTGELFF.